This T cell receptor beta chain was retrieved from a study of cytomegalovirus exposure and HLA in healthy donors. Study-wide points: Around 160 TCR beta chains were listed as cytomegalovirus-associated. Presence/absence results assume similar sequencing depth per donor, which may not hold. The authors later found most CMV-associated TCR beta chains appeared HLA-restricted. Likely technical artifact: a cluster of highly shared sequence variants.

The PCR employed 60 Vbeta primers together with 13 Jbeta primers. Profiled with immunoSEQ multiplex PCR; TCRdb holds only in-frame clones, not every one. The sample consists of 150,000 to 180,000 clones, roughly 74% of them appearing once. Regarding this clone: Its antigen is currently unknown.

From germline, CDR1 is LNHNV and CDR2 YYDKDF (reference sequence). The CDR3 spans 16 residues. After removal of 11 bases from V and 2 bases from J, the junction contained 16 bases not matched to a gene. This chain joins TRBV15 and TRBJ2-3; 7 bases are a match to TRBD2. This TCR came from a man in his late teens or twenties in good health and CMV-seronegative. The sequencing input was PBMCs. The CDR3 nucleotides are TGTGCCTCCGGGCCGGGACGGGGGGACCTCACAGATACGCAGTATTTT. This gives the protein CASGPGRGDLTDTQYF.